This is a list of T cell receptor beta chains from one sample in a study of CD8 T cells in Susac syndrome. TCRdb fed the immunoSEQ multiplex PCR reads into MiXCR, producing one record per CDR3 protein. The data contain fewer than 300,000 distinct CDR3 sequences, roughly 84% of them seen just once; the ten biggest clones take up approximately 0.11%. What was sequenced was CD8+ T cells from PBMCs. These receptors were obtained from a human donor with multiple sclerosis. The conserved cysteine and the conserved F or W are not part of the CDR3 here. D genes are given only for firm matches.

TRBJ2-5 | TRBD2 | 14 | TRBV5-4 | ASSWASGRAPETQY
TRBJ2-7 | - | 10 | TRBV2 | ASSRTVQGQY
TRBJ2-2 | - | 12 | TRBV6-1 | ASNRPGETGELF
TRBJ1-1 | - | 11 | TRBV13 | ASSFEENTEAF
TRBJ2-1 | TRBD2 | 14 | TRBV20-1 | SAREGSGRPRDEQF
TRBJ2-7 | - | 14 | TRBV2 | ASSEWGHGSSYEQY
TRBJ2-1 | - | 12 | TRBV7-2 | ASSFPSVGGEQF
TRBJ1-1 | - | 8 | TRBV2 | ATSGEEAF
TRBJ1-2 | - | 11 | TRBV6-1 | ASSSQSRDGYT
TRBJ2-1 | - | 15 | TRBV14 | ASSQGIGPSRYNEQF
TRBJ1-2 | TRBD1 | 11 | TRBV12-5 | ASGFDRDYGYT
TRBJ2-1 | TRBD2 | 16 | TRBV6-2/TRBV6-3 | ASSYSVRTSGSVDEQF
TRBJ2-7 | TRBD2 | 17 | TRBV5-1 | ASSLAGIAGEPFTYEQY
TRBJ2-2 | TRBD2 | 16 | TRBV7-9 | ASSSTEVLAGVPGELF
TRBJ1-1 | - | 11 | TRBV12-5 | ASHALRNTEAF
TRBJ2-7 | TRBD2 | 12 | TRBV20-1 | SAAGTSGFYEQY
TRBJ2-1 | TRBD1 | 13 | TRBV27 | ASRESGTAYNEQF
TRBJ1-2 | - | 14 | TRBV2 | ASSDRRAIANYGYT
TRBJ2-7 | TRBD2 | 12 | TRBV5-1 | ASHVSGSDYEQY
TRBJ2-1 | TRBD2 | 12 | TRBV28 | ASSERDWGNEQF
TRBJ2-1 | - | 15 | TRBV6-1 | ASSLDRVASGFNEQF
TRBJ2-7 | - | 11 | TRBV28 | ASEMVGRGEQY
TRBJ2-1 | TRBD2 | 13 | TRBV27 | ASSYGTTSYFGQF
TRBJ2-7 | - | 12 | TRBV5-6 | ASSFSGTPYEQY
TRBJ2-4 | TRBD1 | 14 | TRBV3-1 | ASSPIQGAAKNIQY
TRBJ1-2 | - | 8 | TRBV9 | ASSGRGQT
TRBJ2-7 | - | 8 | TRBV7-3 | ADPHYEQY
TRBJ2-7 | TRBD2 | 12 | TRBV5-4 | ASSIRGGIYEQY